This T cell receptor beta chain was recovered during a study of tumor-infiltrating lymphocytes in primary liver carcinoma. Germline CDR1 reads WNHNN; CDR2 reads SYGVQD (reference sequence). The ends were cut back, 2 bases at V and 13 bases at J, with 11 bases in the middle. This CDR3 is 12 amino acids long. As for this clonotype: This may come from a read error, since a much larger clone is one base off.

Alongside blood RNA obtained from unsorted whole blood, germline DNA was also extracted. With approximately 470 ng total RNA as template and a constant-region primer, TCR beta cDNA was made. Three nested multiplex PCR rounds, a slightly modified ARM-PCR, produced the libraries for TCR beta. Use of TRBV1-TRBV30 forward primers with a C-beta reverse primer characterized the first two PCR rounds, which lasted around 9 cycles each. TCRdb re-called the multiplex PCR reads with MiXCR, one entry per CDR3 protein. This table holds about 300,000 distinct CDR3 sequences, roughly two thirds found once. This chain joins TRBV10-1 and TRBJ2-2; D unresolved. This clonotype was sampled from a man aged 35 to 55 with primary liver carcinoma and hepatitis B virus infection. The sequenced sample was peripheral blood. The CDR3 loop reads CASSETSLLLFF. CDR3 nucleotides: TGCGCCAGCAGTGAGACCTCATTGCTGCTGTTTTTT.